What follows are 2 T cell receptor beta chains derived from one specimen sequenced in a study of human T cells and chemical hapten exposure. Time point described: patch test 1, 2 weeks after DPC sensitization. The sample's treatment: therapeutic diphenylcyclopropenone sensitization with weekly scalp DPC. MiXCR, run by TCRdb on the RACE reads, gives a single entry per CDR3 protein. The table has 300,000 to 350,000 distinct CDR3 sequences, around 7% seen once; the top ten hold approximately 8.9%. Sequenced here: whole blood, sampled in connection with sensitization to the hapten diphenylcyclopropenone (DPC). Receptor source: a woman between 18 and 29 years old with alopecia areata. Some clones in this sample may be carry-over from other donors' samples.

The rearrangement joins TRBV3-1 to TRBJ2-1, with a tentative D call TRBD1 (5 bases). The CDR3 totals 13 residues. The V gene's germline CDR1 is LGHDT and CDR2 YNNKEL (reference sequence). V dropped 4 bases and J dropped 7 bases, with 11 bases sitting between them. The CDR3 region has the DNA TGTGCCAGCAGCCTCCTAAAGGGGAATGAGCAGTTCTTC. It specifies CASSLLKGNEQFF.

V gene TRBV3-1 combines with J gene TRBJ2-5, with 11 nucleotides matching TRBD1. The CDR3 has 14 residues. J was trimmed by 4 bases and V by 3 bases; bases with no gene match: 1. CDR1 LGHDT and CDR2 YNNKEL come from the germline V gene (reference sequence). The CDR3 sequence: CASSHGTGGETQYF. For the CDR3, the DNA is TGTGCCAGCAGCCACGGGACAGGGGGAGAGACCCAGTACTTC.